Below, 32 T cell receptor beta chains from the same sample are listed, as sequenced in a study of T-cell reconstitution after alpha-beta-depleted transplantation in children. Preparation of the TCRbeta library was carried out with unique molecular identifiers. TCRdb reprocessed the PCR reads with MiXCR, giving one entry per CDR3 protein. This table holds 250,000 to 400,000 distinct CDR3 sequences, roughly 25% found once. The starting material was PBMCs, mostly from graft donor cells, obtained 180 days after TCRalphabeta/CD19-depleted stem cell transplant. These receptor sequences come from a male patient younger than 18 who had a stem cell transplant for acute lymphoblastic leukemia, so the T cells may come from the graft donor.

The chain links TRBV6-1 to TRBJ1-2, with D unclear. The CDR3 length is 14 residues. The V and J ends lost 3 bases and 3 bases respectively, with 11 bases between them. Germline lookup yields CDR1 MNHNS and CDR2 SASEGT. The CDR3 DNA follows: TGTGCCAGCAGTGACTGGTACGGATACTATGGCTACACCTTC. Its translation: CASSDWYGYYGYTF.

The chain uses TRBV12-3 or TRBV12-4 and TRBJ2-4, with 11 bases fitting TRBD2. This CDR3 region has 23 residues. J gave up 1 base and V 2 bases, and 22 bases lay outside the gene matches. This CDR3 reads CASSLKVPAVASGRILAKNIQYF. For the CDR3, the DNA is TGTGCCAGCAGTTTAAAGGTTCCGGCGGTGGCTAGCGGGAGGATTCTTGCCAAAAACATTCAGTACTTC.

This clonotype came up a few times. The CDR3 spells CASSPRTRLDTQYF. The CDR3 coding sequence is TGTGCCAGCAGCCCCCGGACTAGATTGGATACGCAGTATTTT. This chain joins TRBV7-9 and TRBJ2-3, with TRBD2 identical over 7 bases. The CDR3 covers 14 residues. Trimming removed 5 bases from V and 6 bases from J; junction bases left unmatched: 8. The V gene's germline CDR1 is SEHNR and CDR2 FQNEAQ (reference sequence).

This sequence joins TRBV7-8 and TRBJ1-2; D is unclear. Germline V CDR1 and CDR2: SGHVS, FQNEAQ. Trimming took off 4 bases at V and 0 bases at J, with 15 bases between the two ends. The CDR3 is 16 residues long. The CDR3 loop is CASSSNSGRANYGYTF. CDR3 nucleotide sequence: TGTGCCAGCAGCTCCAACTCCGGAAGGGCTAACTATGGCTACACCTTC.

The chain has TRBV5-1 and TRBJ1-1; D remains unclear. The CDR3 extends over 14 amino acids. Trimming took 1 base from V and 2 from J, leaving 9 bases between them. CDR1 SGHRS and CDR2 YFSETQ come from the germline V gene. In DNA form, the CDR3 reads TGCGCCAGCAGCTTGAGCCGGGTAAACACTGAAGCTTTCTTT. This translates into CASSLSRVNTEAFF.

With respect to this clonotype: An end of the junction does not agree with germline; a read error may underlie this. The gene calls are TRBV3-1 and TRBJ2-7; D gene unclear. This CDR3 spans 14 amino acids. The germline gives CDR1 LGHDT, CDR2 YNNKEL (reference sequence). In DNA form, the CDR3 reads TGTGTCAGCAGCCAAGTCTCAGGCTCCTACGAGCAGTACTTC. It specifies CVSSQVSGSYEQYF.

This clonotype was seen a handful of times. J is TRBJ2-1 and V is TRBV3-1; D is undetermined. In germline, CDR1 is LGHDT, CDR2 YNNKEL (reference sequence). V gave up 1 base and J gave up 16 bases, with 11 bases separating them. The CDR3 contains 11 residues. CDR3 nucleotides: TGTGCCAGCAGCCAAGTCGCGGAAAAATTCTTC. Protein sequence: CASSQVAEKFF.

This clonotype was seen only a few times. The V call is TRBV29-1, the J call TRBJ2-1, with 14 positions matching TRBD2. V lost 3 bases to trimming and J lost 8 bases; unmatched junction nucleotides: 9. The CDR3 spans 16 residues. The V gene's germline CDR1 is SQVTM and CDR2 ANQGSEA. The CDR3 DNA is TGCAGCGTTGATGGGACTAGCGGGAGAAGGAGGTATGAGCAGTTCTTC. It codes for CSVDGTSGRRRYEQFF.

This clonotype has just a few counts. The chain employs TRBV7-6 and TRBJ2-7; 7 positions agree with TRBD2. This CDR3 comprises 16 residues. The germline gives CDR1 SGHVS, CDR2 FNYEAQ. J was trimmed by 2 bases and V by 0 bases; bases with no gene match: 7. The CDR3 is CASSLAPGAGAYEQYF. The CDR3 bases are TGTGCCAGCAGCTTAGCCCCCGGGGCGGGAGCCTACGAGCAGTACTTC.

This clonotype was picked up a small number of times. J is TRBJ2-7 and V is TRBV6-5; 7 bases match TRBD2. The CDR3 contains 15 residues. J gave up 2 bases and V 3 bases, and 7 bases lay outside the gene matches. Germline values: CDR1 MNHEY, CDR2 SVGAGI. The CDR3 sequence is CASSYGGGSTYEQYF. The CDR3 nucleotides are TGTGCCAGCAGTTATGGCGGCGGGAGTACCTACGAGCAGTACTTC.

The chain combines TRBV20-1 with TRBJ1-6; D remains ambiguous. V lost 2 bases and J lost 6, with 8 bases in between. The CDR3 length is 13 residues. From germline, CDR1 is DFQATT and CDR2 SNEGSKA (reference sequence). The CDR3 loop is CSARRAFNSPLHF. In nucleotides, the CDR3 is TGCAGTGCTAGAAGGGCCTTTAATTCACCCCTCCACTTT.

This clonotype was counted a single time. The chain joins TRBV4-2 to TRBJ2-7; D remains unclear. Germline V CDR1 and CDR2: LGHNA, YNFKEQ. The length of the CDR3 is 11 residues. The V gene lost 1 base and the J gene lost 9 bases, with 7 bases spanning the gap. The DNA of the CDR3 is TGTGCCAGCAGCCAAGGGCCCGGGCAGTACTTC. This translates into CASSQGPGQYF.

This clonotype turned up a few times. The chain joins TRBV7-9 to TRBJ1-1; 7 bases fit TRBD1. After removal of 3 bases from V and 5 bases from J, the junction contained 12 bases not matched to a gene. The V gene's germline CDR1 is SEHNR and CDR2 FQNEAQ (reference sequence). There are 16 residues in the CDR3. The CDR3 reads CASSFPALTGKTEAFF. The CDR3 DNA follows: TGTGCCAGCAGCTTCCCCGCCTTGACAGGGAAGACTGAAGCTTTCTTT.

The CDR3 protein is CASSDSFPLSVLTF. CDR3 nucleotides: TGTGCCAGCAGTGATTCTTTCCCCCTCAGCGTCCTGACTTTC. The chain uses TRBV25-1 and TRBJ2-6; D is undetermined. Germline V gene data show CDR1 as MGHDK and CDR2 as SYGVNS. Deletions cut 3 bases from V and 12 bases from J, with 15 bases between. CDR3 length equals 14 residues.

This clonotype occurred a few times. The CDR3 sequence is CSARTSGNLGELFF. In DNA, the CDR3 is TGCAGTGCTAGGACTAGCGGGAATCTCGGGGAGCTGTTTTTT. This rearrangement joins TRBV20-1 to TRBJ2-2; 11 bases map to TRBD2. The germline CDR1 and CDR2 sequences are DFQATT and SNEGSKA (reference sequence). The CDR3 runs to 14 residues. Trimming took 3 bases from V and 7 from J; bases not matched to a gene: 4.

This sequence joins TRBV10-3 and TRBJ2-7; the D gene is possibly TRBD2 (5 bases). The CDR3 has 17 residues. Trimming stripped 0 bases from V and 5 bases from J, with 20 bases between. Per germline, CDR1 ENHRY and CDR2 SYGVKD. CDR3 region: CAISESLLLVGRDEQYF. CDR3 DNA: TGTGCCATCAGTGAGTCGCTCCTACTAGTAGGTCGGGACGAGCAGTACTTC.

The CDR3 nucleotides are TGTGCCAGCTCTCCCCGTACAGGAGGAGAGACCCAGTACTTC. Its protein product is CASSPRTGGETQYF. The chain combines TRBV18 with TRBJ2-5; tentatively, D is TRBD1 or TRBD2 (5 bases each). The CDR3 runs 14 residues. Germline CDR1 is KGHSH and CDR2 is LQKENI. Trimming removed 6 bases from V and 4 bases from J, with 15 bases in between. Complete variable domain (other parts from reference TRBV18 and TRBJ2-5): NAGVMQNPRHLVRRRGQEARLRCSPMKGHSHVYWYRQLPEEGLKFMVYLQKENIIDESGMPKERFSAEFPKEGPSILRIQQVVRGDSAAYFCASSPRTGGETQYFGPGTRLLVL.

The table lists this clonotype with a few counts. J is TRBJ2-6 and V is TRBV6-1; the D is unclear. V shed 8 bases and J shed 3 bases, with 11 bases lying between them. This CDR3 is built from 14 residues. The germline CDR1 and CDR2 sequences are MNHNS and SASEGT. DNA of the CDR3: TGTGCCAGCGCGAGAGCAGATGGGGCCAACGTCCTGACTTTC. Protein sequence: CASARADGANVLTF.

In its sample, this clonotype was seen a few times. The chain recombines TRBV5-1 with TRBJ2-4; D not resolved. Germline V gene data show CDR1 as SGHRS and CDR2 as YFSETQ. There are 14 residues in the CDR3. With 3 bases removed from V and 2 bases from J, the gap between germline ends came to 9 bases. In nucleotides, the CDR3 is TGCGCCAGCAGCTCCTACAGATCCAAAAACATTCAGTACTTC. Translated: CASSSYRSKNIQYF.

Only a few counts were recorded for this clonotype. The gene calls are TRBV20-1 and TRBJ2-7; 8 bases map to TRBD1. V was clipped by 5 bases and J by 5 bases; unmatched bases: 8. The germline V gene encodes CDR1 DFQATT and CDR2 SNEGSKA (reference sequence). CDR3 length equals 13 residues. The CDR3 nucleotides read TGCAGTGCTGACAGGGGCAGGCGGGACGAGCAGTACTTC. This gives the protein CSADRGRRDEQYF.

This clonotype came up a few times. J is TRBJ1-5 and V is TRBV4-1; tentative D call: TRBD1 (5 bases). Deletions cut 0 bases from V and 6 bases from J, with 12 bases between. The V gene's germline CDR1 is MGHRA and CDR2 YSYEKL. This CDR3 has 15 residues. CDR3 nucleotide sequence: TGCGCCAGCAGCCAAGAAGACAGAGTAAGTCAGCCCCAGCATTTT. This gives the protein CASSQEDRVSQPQHF.

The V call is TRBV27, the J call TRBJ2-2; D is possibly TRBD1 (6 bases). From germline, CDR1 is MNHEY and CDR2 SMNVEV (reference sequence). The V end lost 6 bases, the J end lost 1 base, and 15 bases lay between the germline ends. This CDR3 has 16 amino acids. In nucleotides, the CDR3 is TGTGCCAGCAGCCCCGGGACATATAAGAACACCGGGGAGCTGTTTTTT. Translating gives CASSPGTYKNTGELFF.

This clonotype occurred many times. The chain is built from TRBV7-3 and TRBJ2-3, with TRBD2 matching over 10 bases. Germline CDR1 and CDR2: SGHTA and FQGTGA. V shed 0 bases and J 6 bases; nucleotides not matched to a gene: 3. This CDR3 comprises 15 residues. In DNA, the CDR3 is TGTGCCAGCAGCTTAACTCTAGCGGGAGTGGATACGCAGTATTTT. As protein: CASSLTLAGVDTQYF.

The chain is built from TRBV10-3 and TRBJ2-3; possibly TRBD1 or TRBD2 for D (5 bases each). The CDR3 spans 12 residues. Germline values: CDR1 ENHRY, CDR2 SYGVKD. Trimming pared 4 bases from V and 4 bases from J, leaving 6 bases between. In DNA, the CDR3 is TGTGCCATCAGTGGGGGACCAGATACGCAGTATTTT. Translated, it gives CAISGGPDTQYF.

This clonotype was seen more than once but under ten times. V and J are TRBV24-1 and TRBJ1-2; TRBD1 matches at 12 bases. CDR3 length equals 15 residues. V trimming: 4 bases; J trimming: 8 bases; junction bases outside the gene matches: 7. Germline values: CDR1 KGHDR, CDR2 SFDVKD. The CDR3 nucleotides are TGTGCCACCAGTGACCGGGGACAGGGGGCGCGCGGCTACACCTTC. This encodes CATSDRGQGARGYTF.

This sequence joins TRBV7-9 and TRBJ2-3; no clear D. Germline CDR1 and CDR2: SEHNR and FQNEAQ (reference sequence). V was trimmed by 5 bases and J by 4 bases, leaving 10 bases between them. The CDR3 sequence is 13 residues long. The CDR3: CASSPIHPDTQYF. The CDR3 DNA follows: TGTGCCAGCAGCCCGATCCACCCAGATACGCAGTATTTT.

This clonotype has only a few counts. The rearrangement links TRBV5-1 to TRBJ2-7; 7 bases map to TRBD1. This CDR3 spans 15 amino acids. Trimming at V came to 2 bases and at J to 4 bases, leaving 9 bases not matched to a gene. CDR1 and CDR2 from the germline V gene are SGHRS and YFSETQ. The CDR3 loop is CASSFLSGTAYEQYF. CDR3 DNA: TGCGCCAGCAGCTTCCTTTCCGGGACAGCGTACGAGCAGTACTTC.

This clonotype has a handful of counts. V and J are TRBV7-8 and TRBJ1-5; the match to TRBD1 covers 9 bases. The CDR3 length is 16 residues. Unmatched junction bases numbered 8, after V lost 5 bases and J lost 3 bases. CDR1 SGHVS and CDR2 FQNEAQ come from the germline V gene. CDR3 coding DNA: TGTGCCAGCAGCCTCGGACAGGGGATGATCAATCAGCCCCAGCATTTT. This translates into CASSLGQGMINQPQHF.

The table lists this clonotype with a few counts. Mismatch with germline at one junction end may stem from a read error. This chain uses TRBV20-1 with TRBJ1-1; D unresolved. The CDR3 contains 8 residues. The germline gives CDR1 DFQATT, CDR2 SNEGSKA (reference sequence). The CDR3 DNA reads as TGCAGTGCTAGAGATCGGGTCTTT. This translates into CSARDRVF.

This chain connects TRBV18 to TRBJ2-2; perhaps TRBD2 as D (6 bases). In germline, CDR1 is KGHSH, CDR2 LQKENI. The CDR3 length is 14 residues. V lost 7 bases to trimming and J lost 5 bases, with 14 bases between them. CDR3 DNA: TGTGCCAGCTGCCTCCAAGGAGGGACCGGGGAGCTGTTTTTT. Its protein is CASCLQGGTGELFF. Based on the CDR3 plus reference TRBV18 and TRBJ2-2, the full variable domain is NAGVMQNPRHLVRRRGQEARLRCSPMKGHSHVYWYRQLPEEGLKFMVYLQKENIIDESGMPKERFSAEFPKEGPSILRIQQVVRGDSAAYFCASCLQGGTGELFFGEGSRLTVL.

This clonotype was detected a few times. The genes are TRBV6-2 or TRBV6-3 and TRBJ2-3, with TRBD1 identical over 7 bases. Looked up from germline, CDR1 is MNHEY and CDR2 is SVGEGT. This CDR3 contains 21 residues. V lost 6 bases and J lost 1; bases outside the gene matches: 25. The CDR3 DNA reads TGTGCCAGCAGACCCTCACGACCGACAGGGAGAGGAGGCCTACGCACAGATACGCAGTATTTT. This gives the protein CASRPSRPTGRGGLRTDTQYF.

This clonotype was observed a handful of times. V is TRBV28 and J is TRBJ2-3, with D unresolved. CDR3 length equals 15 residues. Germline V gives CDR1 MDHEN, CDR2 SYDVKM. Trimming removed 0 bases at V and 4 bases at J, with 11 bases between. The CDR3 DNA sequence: TGTGCCAGCAGTTTATGGCAGGTCCATTCAGATACGCAGTATTTT. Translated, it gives CASSLWQVHSDTQYF.